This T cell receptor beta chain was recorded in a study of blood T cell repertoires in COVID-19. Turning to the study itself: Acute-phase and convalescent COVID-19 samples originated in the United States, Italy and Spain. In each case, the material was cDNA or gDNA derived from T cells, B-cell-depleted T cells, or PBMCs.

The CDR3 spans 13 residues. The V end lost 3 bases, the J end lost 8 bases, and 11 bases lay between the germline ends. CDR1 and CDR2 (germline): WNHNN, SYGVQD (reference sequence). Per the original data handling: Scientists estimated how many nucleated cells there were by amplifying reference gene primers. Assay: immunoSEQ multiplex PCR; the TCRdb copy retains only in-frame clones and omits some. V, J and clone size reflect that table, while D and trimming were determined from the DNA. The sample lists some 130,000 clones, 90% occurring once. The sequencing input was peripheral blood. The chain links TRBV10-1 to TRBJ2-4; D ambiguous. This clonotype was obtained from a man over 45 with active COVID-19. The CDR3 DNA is TGCGCCAGCAGTGATTCGAGGATCGACATTCAGTACTTC. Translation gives CASSDSRIDIQYF.